The 29 T cell receptor beta chains presented below share a single source sample, sequenced in a study of siplizumab effects on memory and regulatory T cells. TCRdb's copy holds only in-frame clones and misses some; the assay was immunoSEQ multiplex PCR. The sample yields tens of thousands of clones, roughly 87% seen once. Source material: naive CD8+ T cells sorted from blood. Receptors were obtained from a human donor in good health.

The rearrangement uses TRBV2 and TRBJ1-5, with unresolved D. Germline V lookup: CDR1 SNHLY, CDR2 FYNNEI. The CDR3 has 12 amino acids. V gave up 4 bases and J gave up 6 bases, with 7 bases separating them. This CDR3 is CASSGWTQPQHF. The CDR3 bases are TGTGCCAGCAGTGGGTGGACTCAGCCCCAGCATTTT.

The chain carries TRBV6-5 and TRBJ1-3; D may be TRBD1 (5 bases). The CDR3 runs to 15 residues. CDR1 is MNHEY, CDR2 SVGAGI, per germline. The V end was cut by 2 bases, the J end by 0 bases, with 8 bases between. CDR3 amino acids: CASSYDSLSGNTIYF. CDR3 DNA sequence: TGTGCCAGCAGTTACGACAGCCTCTCTGGAAACACCATATATTTT.

The genes are TRBV12-5 and TRBJ2-7; D not resolved. Germline V gene lookup returns CDR1 LGHNT and CDR2 FRNRAP. V lost 7 bases and J lost 4, with 11 bases in between. CDR3 length: 12 residues. CDR3 nucleotide sequence: TGTGCTAGTGCCCTATTCACGTACGAGCAGTACTTC. Protein product: CASALFTYEQYF. Full variable domain (rest looked up from reference TRBV12-5 and TRBJ2-7): DARVTQTPRHKVTEMGQEVTMRCQPILGHNTVFWYRQTMMQGLELLAYFRNRAPLDDSGMPKDRFSAEMPDATLATLKIQPSEPRDSAVYFCASALFTYEQYFGPGTRLTVT.

J is TRBJ2-2 and V is TRBV14, with D possibly being TRBD2 (5 bases). This CDR3 is 14 amino acids long. V gave up 4 bases and J gave up 7 bases, with 13 bases separating them. Germline assignment: CDR1 SGHDN and CDR2 FVKESK. This CDR3 reads CASSPFSGYGELFF. CDR3 nucleotide sequence: TGTGCCAGCAGCCCTTTTTCGGGGTACGGGGAGCTGTTTTTT.

The CDR3 DNA reads as TGTGCCAGCAGTCCACATAGCGGGAGTGGCGGGGAGCTGTTTTTT. Its translation: CASSPHSGSGGELFF. The chain employs TRBV27 and TRBJ2-2; 9 bases are shared with TRBD2. J was trimmed by 7 bases and V by 5 bases; bases with no gene match: 8. CDR3 length: 15 residues. Germline values: CDR1 MNHEY, CDR2 SMNVEV (reference sequence).

The chain recombines TRBV5-5 with TRBJ1-5; D call uncertain. The CDR3 length is 15 residues. The germline V gene encodes CDR1 SGHKS and CDR2 YYEKEE (reference sequence). The ends were cut back, 4 bases at V and 3 bases at J, with 14 bases in the middle. CDR3 nucleotides: TGTGCCAGCAGCCTCAGAGACATCGCCAATCAGCCCCAGCATTTT. This gives the protein CASSLRDIANQPQHF.

This CDR3 is CAWSAAGEEQFF. CDR3 in DNA: TGTGCCTGGAGTGCGGCTGGAGAGGAGCAGTTCTTC. V and J are TRBV30 and TRBJ2-1; D unresolved. The length of the CDR3 is 12 residues. In germline, CDR1 is GTSNPN, CDR2 SVGIG (reference sequence). The V end lost 1 base, the J end lost 10 bases, and 11 bases lay between the germline ends.

This chain joins TRBV7-6 and TRBJ2-1; D uncertain. The V and J ends lost 1 base and 10 bases respectively, with 11 bases between them. CDR1 is SGHVS, CDR2 FNYEAQ, per germline. The CDR3 extends over 13 amino acids. The CDR3 DNA sequence: TGTGCCAGCAGCTTAGGTGGAGAAGGGGAGCAGTTCTTC. Its protein is CASSLGGEGEQFF.

This chain connects TRBV5-1 to TRBJ1-1; TRBD1 matches at 7 bases. The CDR3 runs 17 residues. Germline V gene sequence: CDR1 SGHRS, CDR2 YFSETQ. Trimming removed 0 bases from V and 5 bases from J; junction bases left unmatched: 13. CDR3 region: CASSLEGGVGWYTEAFF. DNA of the CDR3: TGCGCCAGCAGCTTGGAAGGGGGCGTTGGGTGGTATACTGAAGCTTTCTTT.

This clone was detected once. The same CDR3 can be traced to other DNA sequences in this sample. The chain couples TRBV11-3 to TRBJ2-1, with 10 bases matching TRBD2. This CDR3 has 15 amino acids. Per germline, CDR1 SGHNT and CDR2 YENEEA. Trimming cost V 4 bases and J 5 bases; bases outside gene matches: 5. CDR3 nucleotide sequence: TGTGCCAGCAGCTCTTTAGCGGGGGGTCACAATGAGCAGTTCTTC. This sequence encodes CASSSLAGGHNEQFF. Together with reference TRBV11-3 and TRBJ2-1, the CDR3 gives the full variable domain: EAGVVQSPRYKIIEKKQPVAFWCNPISGHNTLYWYLQNLGQGPELLIRYENEEAVDDSQLPKDRFSAERLKGVDSTLKIQPAELGDSAVYLCASSSLAGGHNEQFFGPGTRLTVL.

The chain recombines TRBV19 with TRBJ2-1; D gene uncertain. V was trimmed by 3 bases and J by 4 bases, leaving 7 bases between them. There are 13 residues in the CDR3. CDR1 is LNHDA and CDR2 is SQIVND in the germline V gene (reference sequence). The CDR3 DNA follows: TGTGCCAGTAGTATGGGCTTGTACAATGAGCAGTTCTTC. It yields the protein CASSMGLYNEQFF.

This clone appeared a single time. The chain combines TRBV7-9 with TRBJ2-1, with 8 bases lining up with TRBD2. The CDR3 loop spans 15 amino acids. The junction had 10 bases not matched to a gene; V was cut back by 5 bases and J by 7 bases. Per germline, CDR1 SEHNR and CDR2 FQNEAQ (reference sequence). The CDR3 DNA reads TGTGCCAGCAGCCAAGCCCGCGGGGGGCATAATGAGCAGTTCTTC. Translation gives CASSQARGGHNEQFF.

The chain carries TRBV7-9 and TRBJ2-7, with 9 bases lining up with TRBD1. The CDR3 consists of 15 residues. Trimming at V came to 0 bases and at J to 7 bases, leaving 7 bases not matched to a gene. CDR1 and CDR2 from the germline V gene are SEHNR and FQNEAQ (reference sequence). CDR3 DNA sequence: TGTGCCAGCAGCTTAGCGCAACAGGGGGCTCAAGAGCAGTACTTC. Translating gives CASSLAQQGAQEQYF.

The chain is built from TRBV5-6 and TRBJ2-7; D is possibly TRBD1 (6 bases). CDR1 SGHDT and CDR2 YYEEEE come from the germline V gene. This CDR3 is built from 14 residues. Trimming removed 0 bases at V and 6 bases at J, with 13 bases between. CDR3 bases: TGTGCCAGCAGCTTGGACAGGGTTTTCACCGAGCAGTACTTC. Translating it yields CASSLDRVFTEQYF.

This rearrangement joins TRBV7-9 to TRBJ1-2, with TRBD1 identical over 8 bases. The trim removed 5 bases at V and 4 bases at J, leaving 6 bases unmatched. Germline CDR1 is SEHNR and CDR2 is FQNEAQ (reference sequence). The CDR3 has 14 amino acids. The CDR3 loop is CASSPTGDPYGYTF. CDR3 DNA sequence: TGTGCCAGCAGCCCGACAGGGGACCCCTATGGCTACACCTTC.

This chain joins TRBV7-9 and TRBJ2-1; D may be TRBD1 (5 bases). Germline CDR1 is SEHNR and CDR2 is FQNEAQ (reference sequence). The CDR3 is 12 residues long. V was shortened by 5 bases and J by 8 bases, with 10 bases between the two germline ends. The CDR3 loop reads CASSLSGYEQFF. CDR3 DNA sequence: TGTGCCAGCAGCCTTTCAGGGTATGAGCAGTTCTTC.

The CDR3 region has the DNA TGTGCCACCAGCAGAGATTTCAGAGAAGCAGGCTCTGGAAACACCATATATTTT. It yields the protein CATSRDFREAGSGNTIYF. The gene calls are TRBV15 and TRBJ1-3; unclear D gene. The CDR3 is 18 residues long. CDR1 is LNHNV and CDR2 is YYDKDF in the germline V gene (reference sequence). Trimming pared 0 bases from V and 0 bases from J, leaving 15 bases between.

V usage is TRBV2 and J usage is TRBJ2-7, with 8 bases that match TRBD2. The CDR3 spans 15 residues. CDR1 and CDR2 from the germline V gene are SNHLY and FYNNEI. Trimming cost V 1 base and J 2 bases; bases outside gene matches: 4. CDR3 nucleotides: TGTGCCAGCAGTGAAGGACTAGCGTTAGCCTACGAGCAGTACTTC. Translated, it gives CASSEGLALAYEQYF.

V and J are TRBV7-9 and TRBJ1-1; possible D gene TRBD1, 6 bases. In germline, CDR1 is SEHNR, CDR2 FQNEAQ (reference sequence). Trimming pared 2 bases from V and 3 bases from J, leaving 19 bases between. The CDR3 runs 17 residues. CDR3 DNA: TGTGCCAGCAGCTTATCGGGGGCACCAGTCCACGACACTGAAGCTTTCTTT. Amino acid sequence: CASSLSGAPVHDTEAFF.

V and J are TRBV4-1 and TRBJ2-3; 8 bases agree with TRBD2. This CDR3 is built from 16 residues. In germline, CDR1 is MGHRA, CDR2 YSYEKL. V shed 1 base and J 1 base; nucleotides not matched to a gene: 4. The CDR3: CASSQVAGGGTDTQYF. CDR3 bases: TGCGCCAGCAGCCAAGTGGCGGGGGGAGGCACAGATACGCAGTATTTT.

This clone was observed a single time. V usage is TRBV27 and J usage is TRBJ2-2, with D perhaps matching TRBD1 (5 bases). From germline, CDR1 is MNHEY and CDR2 SMNVEV (reference sequence). The CDR3 sequence is 15 residues long. Trimming left V 1 base short and J 7 bases short, with 13 bases between. CDR3 sequence (DNA): TGTGCCAGCAGTTTATGGGGCGTAGGCGACGGGGAGCTGTTTTTT. It specifies CASSLWGVGDGELFF.

V usage is TRBV19 and J usage is TRBJ1-1; maybe TRBD1 (5 bases). Deletions cut 6 bases from V and 5 bases from J, with 16 bases between. The CDR3 sequence is 14 residues long. Germline V gene lookup returns CDR1 LNHDA and CDR2 SQIVND (reference sequence). In nucleotides, the CDR3 is TGTGCCAGTAGCCCCGGGGGAACGGGGACTGAAGCTTTCTTT. Its translation: CASSPGGTGTEAFF. Full variable domain (rest looked up from reference TRBV19 and TRBJ1-1): DGGITQSPKYLFRKEGQNVTLSCEQNLNHDAMYWYRQDPGQGLRLIYYSQIVNDFQKGDIAEGYSVSREKKESFPLTVTSAQKNPTAFYLCASSPGGTGTEAFFGQGTRLTVV.

The gene calls are TRBV6-5 and TRBJ2-2, with 7 bases aligning to TRBD1. The trim removed 6 bases at V and 1 base at J, leaving 5 bases unmatched. The CDR3 consists of 15 residues. Germline CDR1 is MNHEY and CDR2 is SVGAGI. The CDR3 reads CASRADRMNTGELFF. In DNA form, the CDR3 reads TGTGCCAGCAGAGCGGACAGGATGAACACCGGGGAGCTGTTTTTT.

V gene TRBV27 combines with J gene TRBJ1-2; D might be TRBD1 (6 bases). CDR1 and CDR2 from the germline V gene are MNHEY and SMNVEV (reference sequence). Trimming shortened V by 4 bases and J by 5 bases, and 14 bases separated the two germline ends. The CDR3 contains 14 residues. CDR3 amino acids: CASSSFRGGYGYTF. The CDR3 DNA is TGTGCCAGCAGTTCTTTCAGGGGAGGGTATGGCTACACCTTC.

The chain combines TRBV19 with TRBJ2-7, with 10 bases lining up with TRBD1. Germline V gives CDR1 LNHDA, CDR2 SQIVND (reference sequence). V trimming: 3 bases; J trimming: 2 bases; junction bases outside the gene matches: 1. The CDR3 sequence is 14 residues long. The CDR3 is CASSIGTGAYEQYF. CDR3 nucleotide sequence: TGTGCCAGTAGTATCGGGACAGGGGCCTACGAGCAGTACTTC.

V is TRBV19 and J is TRBJ1-4, with 11 bases fitting TRBD1. Per germline, CDR1 LNHDA and CDR2 SQIVND (reference sequence). The CDR3 has 15 amino acids. The junction had 6 bases not matched to a gene; V was cut back by 5 bases and J by 7 bases. The CDR3 DNA follows: TGTGCCAGTAGTCTTGGGACAGGGGGTCCTGAAAAACTGTTTTTT. Amino acid sequence: CASSLGTGGPEKLFF.

The chain's CDR3 is CASSSNLYEQYF. DNA of the CDR3: TGTGCCAGCAGTTCGAACCTCTACGAGCAGTACTTC. The J gene is TRBJ2-7, the V gene TRBV27, with D uncertain. V was cut by 4 bases and J by 3 bases, with 7 bases left in between. Germline CDR1 is MNHEY and CDR2 is SMNVEV (reference sequence). The length of the CDR3 is 12 residues.

The V and J genes are TRBV19 and TRBJ2-2, with D perhaps TRBD1 or TRBD2 (5 bases each). V dropped 3 bases and J dropped 6 bases, with 14 bases sitting between them. This CDR3 comprises 15 residues. Germline CDR1 LNHDA, CDR2 SQIVND (reference sequence). The CDR3 nucleotides read TGTGCCAGTAGTATTCCGCCGGGGCTGGCCGGGGAGCTGTTTTTT. Translating gives CASSIPPGLAGELFF.

This clone was seen a single time. The chain recombines TRBV15 with TRBJ1-4, with 8 bases that match TRBD1. Germline values: CDR1 LNHNV, CDR2 YYDKDF (reference sequence). V lost 1 base and J lost 5; bases outside the gene matches: 3. This CDR3 spans 15 amino acids. In DNA, the CDR3 is TGTGCCACCAGCAGAGCCCCAGGGGGCAATGAAAAACTGTTTTTT. This codes for CATSRAPGGNEKLFF.